These T cell receptor beta chains were read from a single sample in a study of blood T cells in healthy people across ages. MiXCR, applied by TCRdb to the 5' RACE reads, yields one record per CDR3 protein. The sample records more than 900,000 distinct CDR3 sequences, approximately 25% being singletons. This sample was shared with a second study, whose subject was T cells of mothers and their children.

The sample comprised blood. These receptors all stem from a girl under 10 years old in good health. The CDR3 runs from the conserved cysteine through the conserved F or W. The order of the fields is clone size, D gene, J gene, V gene, CDR3 DNA, CDR3 protein. D genes are given only for firm matches. Not every row has a clone size; where given, it reads once, few, many or a size class.

clone_size: .
d_call: .
j_call: TRBJ2-1
v_call: TRBV6-5
cdr3_nt: TGTGCCAGCAGTACCTACGGAGGGGGTAATGAGCAGTTCTTC
cdr3_aa: CASSTYGGGNEQFF

clone_size: .
d_call: .
j_call: TRBJ1-6
v_call: TRBV6-1
cdr3_nt: TGTGCCAGCAGTGCCAGTAATTCACCCCTCCACTTT
cdr3_aa: CASSASNSPLHF

clone_size: few
d_call: TRBD1
j_call: TRBJ2-7
v_call: TRBV20-1
cdr3_nt: TGCAGTGCAACAATTGAGGACAGGTCCGCCTACGAGCAGTACTTC
cdr3_aa: CSATIEDRSAYEQYF

clone_size: few
d_call: .
j_call: TRBJ2-1
v_call: TRBV10-1
cdr3_nt: TGCGCCAGCAGTGACGGATCCGGGACACTCGATGAGCAGTTCTTC
cdr3_aa: CASSDGSGTLDEQFF

clone_size: few
d_call: .
j_call: TRBJ1-4
v_call: TRBV7-9
cdr3_nt: TGTGCCAGCTCAGCTTGGGGGATCGATGGGGAAAAACTGTTTTTT
cdr3_aa: CASSAWGIDGEKLFF

clone_size: few
d_call: .
j_call: TRBJ2-3
v_call: TRBV6-2/TRBV6-3
cdr3_nt: TGTGCCAGCAGTTACCCAATCGAGGCACCCGATCGGGACGATACGCAGTATTTT
cdr3_aa: CASSYPIEAPDRDDTQYF

clone_size: few
d_call: .
j_call: TRBJ1-3
v_call: TRBV7-8
cdr3_nt: TGTGCCAGCAGCGAACAGAATGGAAACACCATATATTTT
cdr3_aa: CASSEQNGNTIYF

clone_size: .
d_call: TRBD1
j_call: TRBJ2-7
v_call: TRBV28
cdr3_nt: TGTGCCAGCAGAATGACAGGGGGCTACTACGAGCAGTACTTC
cdr3_aa: CASRMTGGYYEQYF

clone_size: .
d_call: TRBD2
j_call: TRBJ2-1
v_call: TRBV3-1
cdr3_nt: TGTGCCAGCAGCCAAGATGGCCTAGCGGGAGTAGGGTATGAGCAGTTCTTC
cdr3_aa: CASSQDGLAGVGYEQFF

clone_size: .
d_call: TRBD1
j_call: TRBJ2-5
v_call: TRBV6-1
cdr3_nt: TGTGCCAGCAGGAGTCTCCGGACAGGCCAAGGGACCCAGTACTTC
cdr3_aa: CASRSLRTGQGTQYF

clone_size: .
d_call: .
j_call: TRBJ2-7
v_call: TRBV28
cdr3_nt: TGTGCCTGCGGGTCGCGCTACGAGCAGTACTTC
cdr3_aa: CACGSRYEQYF

clone_size: .
d_call: TRBD1
j_call: TRBJ1-2
v_call: TRBV27
cdr3_nt: TGTGCCAGCAGTTTAAGACAGGGGTTCTATGGCTACACCTTC
cdr3_aa: CASSLRQGFYGYTF

clone_size: few
d_call: .
j_call: TRBJ2-7
v_call: TRBV11-2
cdr3_nt: TGTGCCGGCAGCTCCAGGGGTCGGCAGTACTTC
cdr3_aa: CAGSSRGRQYF

clone_size: once
d_call: TRBD1
j_call: TRBJ2-7
v_call: TRBV15
cdr3_nt: TGTGCCACCAGCAGAGATTGGATCGGGACAGGGACTGGCAACGAGCAGTACTTC
cdr3_aa: CATSRDWIGTGTGNEQYF

clone_size: once
d_call: .
j_call: TRBJ2-1
v_call: TRBV20-1
cdr3_nt: TGCAGTGCTAGGTGGCTCCACAATGAGCAGTTCTTC
cdr3_aa: CSARWLHNEQFF

clone_size: .
d_call: .
j_call: TRBJ1-1
v_call: TRBV7-9
cdr3_nt: TGTGCCAGCAGCCAAGGGACCAGGACTGAAGCTTTCTTT
cdr3_aa: CASSQGTRTEAFF

clone_size: .
d_call: .
j_call: TRBJ1-2
v_call: TRBV6-6
cdr3_nt: TGTGCCAGCAGTTACCGGGAGGAAGGGTATGGCTACACCTTC
cdr3_aa: CASSYREEGYGYTF

clone_size: .
d_call: .
j_call: TRBJ2-7
v_call: TRBV11-3
cdr3_nt: TGTGCCAGCAGCCCATCAACGGGAGCAACCTCACCATACGAGCAGTACTTC
cdr3_aa: CASSPSTGATSPYEQYF

clone_size: .
d_call: TRBD1
j_call: TRBJ2-5
v_call: TRBV11-2
cdr3_nt: TGTGCCAGCAGCTTAGATCCAAGGACAGGGAGGGAGACCCAGTACTTC
cdr3_aa: CASSLDPRTGRETQYF

clone_size: few
d_call: .
j_call: TRBJ1-3
v_call: TRBV4-2
cdr3_nt: TGTGCCAGCAGCCCATGGTATTCGGGAGGTGGAAACACCATATATTTT
cdr3_aa: CASSPWYSGGGNTIYF

clone_size: few
d_call: TRBD2
j_call: TRBJ2-6
v_call: TRBV20-1
cdr3_nt: TGCAGTGCTAGCCCAACCGGGGGGACCTCTGGGGCCAACGTCCTGACTTTC
cdr3_aa: CSASPTGGTSGANVLTF

clone_size: .
d_call: TRBD1
j_call: TRBJ2-7
v_call: TRBV20-1
cdr3_nt: TGCAGTGCCGAGGGGACAGGCTCCTACGAGCAGTACTTC
cdr3_aa: CSAEGTGSYEQYF

clone_size: .
d_call: TRBD2
j_call: TRBJ2-1
v_call: TRBV20-1
cdr3_nt: TGCAGTGCTAGGGCTAGCGGGGGGCCGTCGTACAATGAGCAGTTCTTC
cdr3_aa: CSARASGGPSYNEQFF

clone_size: .
d_call: TRBD2
j_call: TRBJ2-1
v_call: TRBV12-3/TRBV12-4
cdr3_nt: TGTGCCAGCAGTCAGTCCAGGGGATTTACTAGCGGGGGGGAGCAGTTCTTC
cdr3_aa: CASSQSRGFTSGGEQFF

clone_size: .
d_call: TRBD1
j_call: TRBJ2-1
v_call: TRBV12-3/TRBV12-4
cdr3_nt: TGTGCCAGCACTCCGACAGGGGGCGTGTGGAATGAGCAGTTCTTC
cdr3_aa: CASTPTGGVWNEQFF

clone_size: .
d_call: .
j_call: TRBJ2-3
v_call: TRBV11-1
cdr3_nt: TGTGCCAGCAGCTCTCGACAGCCTGGGACAGATACGCAGTATTTT
cdr3_aa: CASSSRQPGTDTQYF

clone_size: .
d_call: .
j_call: TRBJ1-4
v_call: TRBV6-5
cdr3_nt: TGTGCCAGCAGTTACTCGACGACGGGAGGAAAACTGTTTTTT
cdr3_aa: CASSYSTTGGKLFF

clone_size: few
d_call: .
j_call: TRBJ2-7
v_call: TRBV5-1
cdr3_nt: TGCGCCAGCAGCCGAGAGGGGAGAGACGAGCAGTACTTC
cdr3_aa: CASSREGRDEQYF

clone_size: few
d_call: .
j_call: TRBJ2-5
v_call: TRBV2
cdr3_nt: TGTGCCAGCAGTGCTCCCGGCAAAGAGACCCAGTACTTC
cdr3_aa: CASSAPGKETQYF